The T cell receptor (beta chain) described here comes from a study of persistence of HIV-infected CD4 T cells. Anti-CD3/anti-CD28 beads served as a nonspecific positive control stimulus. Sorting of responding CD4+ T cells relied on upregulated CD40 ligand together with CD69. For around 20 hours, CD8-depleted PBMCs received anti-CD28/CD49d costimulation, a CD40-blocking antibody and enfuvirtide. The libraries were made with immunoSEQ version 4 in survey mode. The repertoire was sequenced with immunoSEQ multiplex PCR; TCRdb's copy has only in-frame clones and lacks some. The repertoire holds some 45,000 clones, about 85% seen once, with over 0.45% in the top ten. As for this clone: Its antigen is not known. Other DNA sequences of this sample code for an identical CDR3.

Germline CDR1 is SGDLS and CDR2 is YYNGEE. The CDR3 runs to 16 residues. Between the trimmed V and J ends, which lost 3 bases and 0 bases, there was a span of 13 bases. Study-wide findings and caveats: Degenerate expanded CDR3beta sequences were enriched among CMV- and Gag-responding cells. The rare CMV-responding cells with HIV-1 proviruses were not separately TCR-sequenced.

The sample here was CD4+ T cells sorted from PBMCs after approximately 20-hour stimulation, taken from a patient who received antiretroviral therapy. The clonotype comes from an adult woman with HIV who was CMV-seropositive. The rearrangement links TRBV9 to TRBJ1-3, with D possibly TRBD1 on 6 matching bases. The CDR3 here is CASSARTASSGNTIYF. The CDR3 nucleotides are TGTGCCAGCAGCGCAAGGACAGCGAGCTCTGGAAACACCATATATTTT.